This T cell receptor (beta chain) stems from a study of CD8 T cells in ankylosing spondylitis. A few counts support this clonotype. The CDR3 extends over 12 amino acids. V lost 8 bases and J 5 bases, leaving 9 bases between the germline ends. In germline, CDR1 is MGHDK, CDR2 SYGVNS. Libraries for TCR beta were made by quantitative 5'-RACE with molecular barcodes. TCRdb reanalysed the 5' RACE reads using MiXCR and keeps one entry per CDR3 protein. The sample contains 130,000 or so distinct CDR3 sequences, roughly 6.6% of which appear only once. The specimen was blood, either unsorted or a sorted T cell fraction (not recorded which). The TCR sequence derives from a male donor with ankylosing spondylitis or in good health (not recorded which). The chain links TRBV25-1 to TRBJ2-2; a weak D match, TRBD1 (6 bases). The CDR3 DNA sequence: TGTGCCAGCCTGCAGGGGACCGGGGAGCTGTTTTTT. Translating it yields CASLQGTGELFF.